Listed below are T cell receptor beta chains from one sample, sequenced in a study of cytomegalovirus exposure and HLA in healthy donors. The protocol was immunoSEQ multiplex PCR, while the TCRdb copy is restricted to in-frame clones and leaves out a portion. The sample contains 150,000 to 200,000 clones, about four fifths of which appear only once. Sequencing was performed on PBMCs. These receptors all come from a man aged 40-55 years in good health and CMV-seropositive. Each CDR3 is given with its conserved first and last residue. Fields, in order: V gene, clone size, D gene, J gene, CDR3 DNA, CDR3 protein. The D gene is left open where the match is weak. Size is stated for part of the rows, as once, few or many counts, or as a class when the clone is expanded.

TRBV27	-	TRBD2	TRBJ2-7	TGTGCCAGCAGTCCAGGGCGGGGGTACGAGCAGTACTTC	CASSPGRGYEQYF
TRBV10-1	-	TRBD2	TRBJ2-1	TGCGCCAGCAGTGCTGGGACTACAAATTACAATGAGCAGTTCTTC	CASSAGTTNYNEQFF
TRBV6-6	few	TRBD2	TRBJ2-7	TGTGCCAGCAGCTTGGGACTAGCGGACTACGAGCAGTACTTC	CASSLGLADYEQYF
TRBV5-1	-	TRBD2	TRBJ2-7	TGCGCCAGCAGCCCGGGTGGACTAGCGGGGGGTCAGTACTTC	CASSPGGLAGGQYF
TRBV6-5	-	-	TRBJ2-7	TGTGCCAGCACCTCTGGAGGTGGGCCGTTCTACGAGCAGTACTTC	CASTSGGGPFYEQYF
TRBV6-1	-	-	TRBJ2-7	TGTGCCAGCTCTAGAGAGAGAGCCTACGAGCAGTACTTC	CASSRERAYEQYF
TRBV5-1	-	TRBD1	TRBJ2-3	TGCGCCAGCAGCTTGGGACAGGGCCCCCAAGATACGCAGTATTTT	CASSLGQGPQDTQYF
TRBV12-5	-	-	TRBJ2-5	TGTGCTAGTGCTGACTTAAGAGGGAGACTGCAAGAGACCCAGTACTTC	CASADLRGRLQETQYF
TRBV5-1	-	-	TRBJ2-7	TGCGCCAGCAGTGGGACAAGCCTCTCCTACGAGCAGTACTTC	CASSGTSLSYEQYF
TRBV6-5	-	TRBD1	TRBJ2-5	TGTGCCAGCAGTTACTCGAAGGACAGGGGCGAGACCCAGTACTTC	CASSYSKDRGETQYF
TRBV4-3	-	-	TRBJ1-4	TGCGCCAGCAGCCAAGATTGGGGCAGGGCAACTAATGAAAAACTGTTTTTT	CASSQDWGRATNEKLFF
TRBV27	-	-	TRBJ1-4	TGTGCCAGCAGTTCTACAACTAATGAAAAACTGTTTTTT	CASSSTTNEKLFF
TRBV29-1	-	TRBD2	TRBJ2-7	TGCAGCGTGCTTCCGGGACTACACAGCTCCTACGAGCAGTACTTC	CSVLPGLHSSYEQYF
TRBV5-5	-	TRBD2	TRBJ2-7	TGTGCCAGCAGCGGGACTAGCGAGAGGTACGAGCAGTACTTC	CASSGTSERYEQYF
TRBV4-3	-	-	TRBJ1-3	TGCGCCAGCAGCCAAGAGGGGGGTGGTGGTGGAAACACCATATATTTT	CASSQEGGGGGNTIYF
TRBV19	-	TRBD1	TRBJ1-5	TGTGCCAGTAGCCTGGACAGGGGTGCCTATAGCAATCAGCCCCAGCATTTT	CASSLDRGAYSNQPQHF
TRBV6-5	-	TRBD2	TRBJ2-1	TGTGCCAGCAGTTACGGCGGGAGGCCGTACAATGAGCAGTTCTTC	CASSYGGRPYNEQFF
TRBV15	-	-	TRBJ1-5	TGTGCCACCAGCAGAGACCAGAGGGTAGGCAATCAGCCCCAGCATTTT	CATSRDQRVGNQPQHF
TRBV11-3	-	-	TRBJ2-3	TGTGCCAGCAGCCAAAGGGACTCGAATACGCAGTATTTT	CASSQRDSNTQYF
TRBV19	-	-	TRBJ2-1	TGCGGAACTAGCTCCTACAATGAGCAGTTCTTC	CGTSSYNEQFF
TRBV5-1	-	-	TRBJ2-1	TGCGCCAGCAGCTTGGCCGGTCTACGCCACAATGAGCAGTTCTTC	CASSLAGLRHNEQFF
TRBV19	-	-	TRBJ2-7	TGTGCCAGTAGTATCTCGACCCCGGGAGCCTACGAGCAGTACTTC	CASSISTPGAYEQYF
TRBV7-9	once	TRBD2	TRBJ2-7	TGTGCCAGCAGCTTATCGCTAGCGGAAAGCTACGAGCAGTACTTC	CASSLSLAESYEQYF
TRBV7-6	-	-	TRBJ1-3	TGTGCCACCTCACGGGGGGAGGGAAACACCATATATTTT	CATSRGEGNTIYF
TRBV20-1	-	-	TRBJ2-3	TGCAGTGCCAAGGGAGGTCCCGCGCAGTATTTT	CSAKGGPAQYF
TRBV19	-	-	TRBJ1-2	TGTGCCAGTAGAGCAGGGCGTCGAGCATATGGCTACACCTTC	CASRAGRRAYGYTF
TRBV7-8	-	-	TRBJ1-1	TGTGCCAGCAGCTTAGCCGAGGGCACTGAAGCTTTCTTT	CASSLAEGTEAFF
TRBV7-2	-	TRBD1	TRBJ1-1	TGTGCCAGCAGCTTTTGGACAGGGGGCACTGAAGCTTTCTTT	CASSFWTGGTEAFF
TRBV18	-	TRBD2	TRBJ2-3	TGTGCCAGCTCACCACAGGCGGGGGGCACAGATACGCAGTATTTT	CASSPQAGGTDTQYF
TRBV5-5	-	-	TRBJ2-5	TGTGCCAGCAGCACGACGCTACGGGAAGAGACCCAGTACTTC	CASSTTLREETQYF
TRBV5-1	-	-	TRBJ2-5	TGCGCCAGCAGCCAGCGTACCGGTGAAGAGACCCAGTACTTC	CASSQRTGEETQYF
TRBV9	-	TRBD2	TRBJ2-1	TGTGCCAGCAGCGTAGGGGGGACTAAATTTGGTGAGCAGTTCTTC	CASSVGGTKFGEQFF
TRBV5-4	-	TRBD1	TRBJ1-3	TGTGCCAGCAGCTCCGGACAGGCTGGAAACACCATATATTTT	CASSSGQAGNTIYF
TRBV2	-	TRBD1	TRBJ2-1	TGTGCCAGCGACAGGGGTTTGGTGGAGCAGTTCTTC	CASDRGLVEQFF
TRBV5-1	-	TRBD2	TRBJ2-1	TGCGCCAGCAGCTATGGACTAGCGGAATACTCCTACAATGAGCAGTTCTTC	CASSYGLAEYSYNEQFF
TRBV19	-	-	TRBJ1-5	TGCGCCAGTTCTCCGGGTAGCGATCAGCCCCAGCATTTT	CASSPGSDQPQHF
TRBV4-1	-	-	TRBJ2-6	TGCGCCAGCAGCCAAGATTCCCCCGCGGGCTACTCTGGGACCAACGTCCTGACTTTC	CASSQDSPAGYSGTNVLTF
TRBV5-1	once	TRBD2	TRBJ2-7	TGCGCCAGCAGTTTTGGGACTAGCGGATACGAGCAGTACTTC	CASSFGTSGYEQYF
TRBV2	-	-	TRBJ2-1	TGTGCCAGCAGGGACACCGCGGACGCCGCCAATGAGCAGTTCTTC	CASRDTADAANEQFF
TRBV2	-	-	TRBJ1-2	TGTGCCAGCAGCCTAATTTATGGCTACACCTTC	CASSLIYGYTF
TRBV6-6	-	-	TRBJ1-3	TGTGCCAGCAGGTTCGGTCCGGGAAACACCATATATTTT	CASRFGPGNTIYF
TRBV4-2	-	-	TRBJ2-5	TGTGCCAGCAGCCAGGGGTTTCGACTAGGACTCGGCCAAGAGACCCAGTACTTC	CASSQGFRLGLGQETQYF
TRBV29-1	once	-	TRBJ1-1	TGCAGCATCAGGGTAGAGAACACCGAAGCTTTCTTT	CSIRVENTEAFF
TRBV27	-	-	TRBJ2-7	TGTGCCAGCAGTGCCTTTCCACCGAGCTCCTACGAGCAGTACTTC	CASSAFPPSSYEQYF
TRBV27	-	-	TRBJ1-2	TGTGCCAGCAGTTTAAATATGGGGGGGAGAGCCTATGGCTACACCTTC	CASSLNMGGRAYGYTF
TRBV4-2	few	-	TRBJ2-7	TGTGCCAGCAGCCAAGATTGGAGGACCAACTACGAGCAGTACTTC	CASSQDWRTNYEQYF
TRBV7-2	-	TRBD2	TRBJ2-7	TGTGCCAGCAGCTCATGGACTAGCGATGGCGAGCAGTACTTC	CASSSWTSDGEQYF
TRBV6-4	-	TRBD1	TRBJ1-2	TGTGCCAGCAGTGAAGAGGGACAGGGGATCCATGGCTACACCTTC	CASSEEGQGIHGYTF
TRBV27	-	TRBD1	TRBJ1-1	TGTGCCAGCAGAGACAGGGGGAAAACTGAAGCTTTCTTT	CASRDRGKTEAFF